Listed below are T cell receptor beta chains from one sample, sequenced in a study of cytomegalovirus exposure and HLA in healthy donors. Clones were read by immunoSEQ multiplex PCR, and TCRdb kept only the in-frame ones, dropping some. The listing records tens of thousands of clones. Material: PBMCs. These receptors originate from a man between 40 and 49 years old in good health and CMV-seronegative. CDR3s include the opening cysteine and the closing phenylalanine or tryptophan. D genes are given only for firm matches.

TGTGCCAGCAGCGAGACAGGGAACTCCTACAATGAGCAGTTCTTC	CASSETGNSYNEQFF	TRBD1	TRBV9	TRBJ2-1
TGTGCCAGTATTTATAGCCAATATACACTTAAAAACTATGGCTACACCTTC	CASIYSQYTLKNYGYTF	-	TRBV19	TRBJ1-2
TGTGCCAGCAGCTTCACCGACTCCACAGATACGCAGTATTTT	CASSFTDSTDTQYF	-	TRBV9	TRBJ2-3
TGTGCCAGCTCACCAGCCAGGGTCTACGAGCAGTACTTC	CASSPARVYEQYF	-	TRBV18	TRBJ2-7
TGTGCCACCAGCAGATTGACAGGGTCGGTCTATGGCTACACCTTC	CATSRLTGSVYGYTF	TRBD1	TRBV15	TRBJ1-2
TGTGCCAGCAGAAGGACTAGTACGAACACCGGGGAGCTGTTTTTT	CASRRTSTNTGELFF	TRBD2	TRBV2	TRBJ2-2
TGTGCCAGCAGCCCAGGGGTGACCCAGTACTTC	CASSPGVTQYF	-	TRBV7-9	TRBJ2-5
TGCGCCAGCAGCTTAGGACACGCGAACACCGGGGAGCTGTTTTTT	CASSLGHANTGELFF	-	TRBV5-1	TRBJ2-2
TGTGCCTGGAGTGTACCGGGAACCATCAATTCACCCCTCCACTTT	CAWSVPGTINSPLHF	-	TRBV30	TRBJ1-6
TGTGCCAGCAGCTTATCAGGGTTGTGGGTAGAGACCCAGTACTTC	CASSLSGLWVETQYF	-	TRBV7-2	TRBJ2-5
TGTGCCAGCAGCCAGGGCGGGGGGGCCGTTCTCACAGATACGCAGTATTTT	CASSQGGGAVLTDTQYF	TRBD2	TRBV14	TRBJ2-3
TGTGCCAGCAGCTTAATGGCGGGGGAGACCCAGTACTTC	CASSLMAGETQYF	-	TRBV7-2	TRBJ2-5
TGTGCCTGGAGCATCACGCAGCGCAATGAGCAGTTCTTC	CAWSITQRNEQFF	-	TRBV30	TRBJ2-1
TGTGCCAGTAGCAGGACTAGCGGGGGTAGTTACTACGAGCAGTACTTC	CASSRTSGGSYYEQYF	TRBD2	TRBV19	TRBJ2-7
TGTGCCAGCAGCGTCCAGGGACAGGGGTATGGCTACACCTTC	CASSVQGQGYGYTF	TRBD1	TRBV9	TRBJ1-2
TGCGCCAGCAGCCGCGTCCGGGACAGCTCCTACAATGAGCAGTTCTTC	CASSRVRDSSYNEQFF	TRBD1	TRBV5-1	TRBJ2-1
TGTGCCAGCAGCTTCGCAGGGGAAGAGACCCAGTACTTC	CASSFAGEETQYF	-	TRBV7-2	TRBJ2-5
TGCAGTGCTAGTACAGACTATGGCTACACCTTC	CSASTDYGYTF	-	TRBV20-1	TRBJ1-2
TGTGCCAGCAGCTTATCCCCTACTGGAGCGGATACGCAGTATTTT	CASSLSPTGADTQYF	-	TRBV11-3	TRBJ2-3
TGCAGCGTTCTTACGACAGGGGGCGGGACTGAAGCTTTCTTT	CSVLTTGGGTEAFF	TRBD1	TRBV29-1	TRBJ1-1